The 14 T cell receptor beta chains below all came from one sample that was sequenced in a study of CD8 T cells in Susac syndrome. Reverse transcription of roughly 0.45 to 1 ug RNA was carried out with random hexamers. TCRdb ran MiXCR on the immunoSEQ multiplex PCR reads and lists one entry per CDR3 protein. This table holds approximately 70,000 distinct CDR3 sequences, roughly 94% found once. The specimen sequenced was CD8+ T cells from PBMCs. The source of these receptors is a human donor in good health.

J is TRBJ1-2 and V is TRBV5-6; 7 bases are shared with TRBD1. Germline assignment: CDR1 SGHDT and CDR2 YYEEEE. With V trimmed by 2 bases and J by 2 bases, 0 bases remained unmatched. The CDR3 is 13 residues long. CDR3 loop: CASSFRGNYGYTF. The CDR3 DNA reads as TGTGCCAGCAGCTTCAGGGGGAACTATGGCTACACCTTC.

The rearrangement joins TRBV3-1 to TRBJ2-7; TRBD2 is a possible D gene (6 bases). The V gene lost 3 bases and the J gene lost 4 bases, with 16 bases spanning the gap. The CDR3 has 15 amino acids. The germline V gene encodes CDR1 LGHDT and CDR2 YNNKEL (reference sequence). CDR3 sequence reads: CASSHEGAGSYEQYF. The CDR3 region has the DNA TGTGCCAGCAGCCACGAAGGGGCGGGGTCATACGAGCAGTACTTC.

The CDR3 DNA sequence: TGTGCCAGCAGTTTCGCCTTGAACACTGAAGCTTTCTTT. It encodes CASSFALNTEAFF. This chain uses TRBV6-2 or TRBV6-3 with TRBJ1-1; D is unclear. This CDR3 spans 13 amino acids. The V end lost 4 bases, the J end lost 0 bases, and 6 bases lay between the germline ends. Per germline, CDR1 MNHEY and CDR2 SVGEGT.

This sequence joins TRBV15 and TRBJ2-4; TRBD1 matches 7 bases. V dropped 0 bases and J dropped 1; count of bases not matched to a gene: 12. The CDR3 is 19 amino acids. Per germline, CDR1 LNHNV and CDR2 YYDKDF (reference sequence). CDR3 loop: CATSRDGTEISMAKNIQYF. The CDR3 nucleotides read TGTGCCACCAGCAGAGACGGGACAGAGATTTCTATGGCCAAAAACATTCAGTACTTC.

The chain recombines TRBV29-1 with TRBJ2-5; 9 positions agree with TRBD2. Trimming cost V 5 bases and J 5 bases; bases outside gene matches: 15. Germline V gives CDR1 SQVTM, CDR2 ANQGSEA. This CDR3 spans 16 amino acids. The CDR3 reads CSVYSSEGLARETQYF. CDR3 nucleotides: TGCAGCGTTTACAGTTCAGAGGGACTAGCCCGGGAGACCCAGTACTTC.

This chain uses TRBV7-9 with TRBJ2-1; 10 nucleotides align to TRBD1. Germline V lookup: CDR1 SEHNR, CDR2 FQNEAQ (reference sequence). The CDR3 is 14 amino acids. J was trimmed by 7 bases and V by 5 bases; bases with no gene match: 5. CDR3 sequence reads: CASSPGQGWNEQFF. Written as DNA, the CDR3 is TGTGCCAGCAGCCCGGGACAGGGGTGGAATGAGCAGTTCTTC.

The CDR3 sequence: CASGRTAGNTIYF. As DNA, the CDR3 is TGTGCTAGTGGTCGGACAGCGGGAAACACCATATATTTT. The rearrangement links TRBV12-5 to TRBJ1-3; a possible D gene is TRBD1 (6 bases). This CDR3 is 13 amino acids long. CDR1 and CDR2 from the germline V gene are LGHNT and FRNRAP. V shed 5 bases and J shed 4 bases, with 9 bases lying between them.

The chain uses TRBV28 and TRBJ1-6; possible D gene TRBD1, 5 bases. Trimming cost V 8 bases and J 1 base, with 15 bases left between them. The CDR3 sequence is 16 residues long. Germline assignment: CDR1 MDHEN and CDR2 SYDVKM. The DNA of the CDR3 is TGTGCCAGCCGTCTCCCGGGGGGTTCCTATAATTCACCCCTCCACTTT. This translates into CASRLPGGSYNSPLHF.

The J gene is TRBJ2-6, the V gene TRBV29-1; D unresolved. The CDR3 extends over 14 amino acids. Looked up from germline, CDR1 is SQVTM and CDR2 is ANQGSEA. Trimming removed 2 bases at V and 0 bases at J, with 5 bases between. The CDR3 DNA reads as TGCAGCGTTGAATGGAGCTCTGGGGCCAACGTCCTGACTTTC. Protein product: CSVEWSSGANVLTF.

The chain is built from TRBV29-1 and TRBJ1-1, with D possibly matching TRBD1 (6 bases). Between the trimmed V and J ends, which lost 5 bases and 0 bases, there was a span of 10 bases. From germline, CDR1 is SQVTM and CDR2 ANQGSEA. The CDR3 totals 13 residues. The CDR3 DNA reads TGCAGCGTTCGGACAGTCATGAACACTGAAGCTTTCTTT. It yields the protein CSVRTVMNTEAFF. The entire variable domain, with the rest obtained from reference TRBV29-1 and TRBJ1-1, is as follows: SAVISQKPSRDICQRGTSLTIQCQVDSQVTMMFWYRQQPGQSLTLIATANQGSEATYESGFVIDKFPISRPNLTFSTLTVSNMSPEDSSIYLCSVRTVMNTEAFFGQGTRLTVV.

This clonotype was counted a single time. The chain joins TRBV7-8 to TRBJ1-1; unclear D gene. The V end was cut by 2 bases, the J end by 8 bases, with 9 bases between. The CDR3 is made up of 12 amino acids. In germline, CDR1 is SGHVS, CDR2 FQNEAQ. The CDR3 region is CASSLFLAEAFF. DNA of the CDR3: TGTGCCAGCAGCTTATTTTTGGCGGAAGCTTTCTTT.

The V call is TRBV4-1, the J call TRBJ2-5, with 10 bases fitting TRBD1. The germline gives CDR1 MGHRA, CDR2 YSYEKL. The CDR3 spans 15 residues. V was pared by 3 bases and J by 8 bases, with 9 bases of the junction left unmatched. The CDR3 region is CASSHQDRGASTQYF. The CDR3 coding sequence is TGCGCCAGCAGCCACCAGGACAGGGGGGCCAGCACCCAGTACTTC.

The rearrangement uses TRBV27 and TRBJ1-2; no definite D call. Germline CDR1 is MNHEY and CDR2 is SMNVEV (reference sequence). V gave up 8 bases and J gave up 6 bases, with 13 bases separating them. There are 12 residues in the CDR3. CDR3 DNA sequence: TGTGCCAGCTCGACGGGTGGGAATGGCTACACCTTC. Translation: CASSTGGNGYTF.

The chain joins TRBV28 to TRBJ2-6; D may be TRBD2 (5 bases). CDR1 and CDR2 from the germline V gene are MDHEN and SYDVKM. V lost 7 bases to trimming and J lost 1 base, with 17 bases between them. The CDR3 is made up of 17 amino acids. CDR3 residues: CASIPRTSVSGANVLTF. CDR3 bases: TGTGCCAGCATTCCCCGGACTTCTGTGTCTGGGGCCAACGTCCTGACTTTC.